These 8 T cell receptor beta chains came from one sample sequenced in a study of blood T cells in healthy people across ages. It was with a sample-barcoded 5' primer and a J-beta primer mix that a second PCR of roughly 6 to 12 cycles was run. Each CDR3 protein is one row after TCRdb ran MiXCR on the 5' RACE reads. The sample records roughly 1.4 million distinct CDR3 sequences, around 59% being singletons. The specimen sequenced was blood. Receptors were obtained from a young man in good health.

There are a few counts of this clonotype. The rearrangement links TRBV29-1 to TRBJ2-1, with 10 bases lining up with TRBD1. Unmatched junction bases numbered 10, after V lost 7 bases and J lost 1 base. Germline loops: CDR1 SQVTM, CDR2 ANQGSEA. The length of the CDR3 is 16 residues. The CDR3 DNA is TGCAGCGCGGGACAGGGGCCATCAATTTCCTACAATGAGCAGTTCTTC. Translating gives CSAGQGPSISYNEQFF.

V usage is TRBV4-2 and J usage is TRBJ2-1; the match to TRBD2 covers 9 bases. The CDR3 runs to 16 residues. V lost 1 base, J lost 5 bases, and 6 bases stayed unmatched. CDR1 is LGHNA and CDR2 is YNFKEQ in the germline V gene. CDR3 DNA sequence: TGTGCCAGCAGCCAAGGCGGCGGGAGGGTTGACAATGAGCAGTTCTTC. It codes for CASSQGGGRVDNEQFF.

This clonotype was seen more than once but under ten times. The CDR3 DNA sequence: TGCAGTGCTAGAGATCCCGGGGGGCGCGGTGTCACAGATACGCAGTATTTT. This gives the protein CSARDPGGRGVTDTQYF. The V call is TRBV20-1, the J call TRBJ2-3, with D perhaps TRBD2 (7 bases). V shed 0 bases and J shed 2 bases, with 18 bases lying between them. CDR3 length: 17 amino acids. Looked up from germline, CDR1 is DFQATT and CDR2 is SNEGSKA (reference sequence).

The chain is built from TRBV27 and TRBJ2-3; TRBD2 aligns across 8 bases. Looked up from germline, CDR1 is MNHEY and CDR2 is SMNVEV (reference sequence). This CDR3 has 16 amino acids. Trimming at V came to 3 bases and at J to 3 bases, leaving 8 bases not matched to a gene. CDR3 sequence (DNA): TGTGCCAGCAGTTTCTCCGGGACTAGGCAAACAGATACGCAGTATTTT. It codes for CASSFSGTRQTDTQYF.

The chain is built from TRBV4-2 and TRBJ2-4; D is uncertain. The germline V and J ends were trimmed by 1 base and 6 bases, with 7 bases remaining between them. This CDR3 comprises 13 residues. Germline assignment: CDR1 LGHNA and CDR2 YNFKEQ. CDR3 loop: CASSQGRGNIQYF. Here the CDR3 DNA reads TGTGCCAGCAGCCAAGGGCGCGGAAACATTCAGTACTTC.

V gene TRBV20-1 combines with J gene TRBJ2-7; D remains unclear. The V gene's germline CDR1 is DFQATT and CDR2 SNEGSKA (reference sequence). V lost 6 bases, J lost 0 bases, and 12 bases lay in between. This CDR3 spans 13 amino acids. CDR3 DNA sequence: TGCAGTGCCAAACCGACGAGCTCCTACGAGCAGTACTTC. This translates into CSAKPTSSYEQYF.

The DNA for the CDR3 is TGTGCCAGCAGCCCCCGTCCAGCCGGGGGAGGTGCAGATACGCAGTATTTT. It yields the protein CASSPRPAGGGADTQYF. The rearrangement joins TRBV3-1 to TRBJ2-3; D possibly corresponds to TRBD2 (6 bases). The CDR3 extends over 17 amino acids. With 4 bases removed from V and 4 bases from J, the gap between germline ends came to 21 bases. Germline CDR1 and CDR2: LGHDT and YNNKEL (reference sequence).

This clonotype was seen more than once but under ten times. V usage is TRBV6-5 and J usage is TRBJ2-1; TRBD1 is a possible D gene (5 bases). This CDR3 is 13 amino acids long. Deletions cut 3 bases from V and 10 bases from J, with 13 bases between. CDR1 and CDR2 (germline): MNHEY, SVGAGI. The CDR3 reads CASSYDRTHEQFF. The CDR3 bases are TGTGCCAGCAGTTATGATCGGACACACGAGCAGTTCTTC.